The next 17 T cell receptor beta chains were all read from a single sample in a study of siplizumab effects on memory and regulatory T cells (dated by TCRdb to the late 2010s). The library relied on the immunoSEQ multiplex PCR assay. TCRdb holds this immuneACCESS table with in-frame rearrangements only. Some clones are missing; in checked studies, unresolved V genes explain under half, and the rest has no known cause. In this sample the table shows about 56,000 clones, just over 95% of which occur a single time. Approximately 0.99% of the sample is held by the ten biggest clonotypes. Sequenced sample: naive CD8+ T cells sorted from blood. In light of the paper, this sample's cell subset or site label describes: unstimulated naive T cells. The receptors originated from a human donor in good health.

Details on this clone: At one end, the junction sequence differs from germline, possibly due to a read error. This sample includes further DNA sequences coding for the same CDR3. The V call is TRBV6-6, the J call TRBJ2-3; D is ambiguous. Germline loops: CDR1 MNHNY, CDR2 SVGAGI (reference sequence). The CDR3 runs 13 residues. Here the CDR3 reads CASSLLTRDTQYF. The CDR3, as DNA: TGCGCCAGCAGTCTTTTGACAAGAGATACGCAGTATTTT.

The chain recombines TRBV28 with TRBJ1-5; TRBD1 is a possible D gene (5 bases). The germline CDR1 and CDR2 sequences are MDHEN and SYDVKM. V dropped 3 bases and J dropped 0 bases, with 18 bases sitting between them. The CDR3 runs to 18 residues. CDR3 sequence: CASSFSPKDTYSNQPQHF. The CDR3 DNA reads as TGTGCCAGCAGTTTCTCCCCTAAGGACACCTATAGCAATCAGCCCCAGCATTTT.

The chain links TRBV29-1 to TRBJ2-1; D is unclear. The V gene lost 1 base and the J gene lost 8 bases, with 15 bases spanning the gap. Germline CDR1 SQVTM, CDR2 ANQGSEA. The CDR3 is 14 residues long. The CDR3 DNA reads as TGCAGCGTTGAAGTCATAAGGAACTCCGATGAGCAGTTCTTC. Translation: CSVEVIRNSDEQFF.

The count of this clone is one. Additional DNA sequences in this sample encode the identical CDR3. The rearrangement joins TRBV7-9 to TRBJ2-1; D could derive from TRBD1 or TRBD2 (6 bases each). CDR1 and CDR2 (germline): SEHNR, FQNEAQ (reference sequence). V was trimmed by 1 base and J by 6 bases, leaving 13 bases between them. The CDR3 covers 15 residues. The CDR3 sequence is CASSLGGRGRNEQFF. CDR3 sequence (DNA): TGTGCCAGCAGCTTAGGGGGGCGGGGCCGCAATGAGCAGTTCTTC.

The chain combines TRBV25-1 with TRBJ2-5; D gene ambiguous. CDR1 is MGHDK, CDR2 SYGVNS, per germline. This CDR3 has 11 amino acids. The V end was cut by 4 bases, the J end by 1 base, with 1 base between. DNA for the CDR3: TGTGCCAGCAGTGGCCAAGAGACCCAGTACTTC. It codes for CASSGQETQYF.

This CDR3 reads CASSPTGFEQYF. CDR3 DNA sequence: TGTGCCAGCAGTCCAACAGGGTTCGAGCAGTACTTC. The chain links TRBV27 to TRBJ2-7; the D gene is possibly TRBD1 (6 bases). CDR1 and CDR2 (germline): MNHEY, SMNVEV (reference sequence). The V end was cut by 5 bases, the J end by 6 bases, with 11 bases between. CDR3 length equals 12 residues.

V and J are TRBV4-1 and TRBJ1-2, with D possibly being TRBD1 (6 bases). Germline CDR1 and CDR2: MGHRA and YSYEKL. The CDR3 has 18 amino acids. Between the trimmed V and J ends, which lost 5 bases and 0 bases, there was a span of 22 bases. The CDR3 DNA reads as TGCGCCAGCAGCACACCTTTCCCAGGGGCCGGAGCTAACTATGGCTACACCTTC. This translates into CASSTPFPGAGANYGYTF.

This chain's CDR3 is CASTQGYRTGDLNTQYF. The CDR3 DNA sequence: TGTGCCAGTACCCAGGGGTACAGGACAGGGGATTTAAATACGCAGTATTTT. V is TRBV19 and J is TRBJ2-3; 9 bases agree with TRBD1. V shed 7 bases and J 7 bases; nucleotides not matched to a gene: 18. There are 17 residues in the CDR3. Germline CDR1 is LNHDA and CDR2 is SQIVND (reference sequence).

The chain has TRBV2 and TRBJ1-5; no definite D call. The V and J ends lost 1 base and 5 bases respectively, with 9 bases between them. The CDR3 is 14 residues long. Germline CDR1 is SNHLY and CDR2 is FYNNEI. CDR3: CASSEEQIYQPQHF. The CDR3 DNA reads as TGTGCCAGCAGTGAAGAACAGATTTATCAGCCCCAGCATTTT.

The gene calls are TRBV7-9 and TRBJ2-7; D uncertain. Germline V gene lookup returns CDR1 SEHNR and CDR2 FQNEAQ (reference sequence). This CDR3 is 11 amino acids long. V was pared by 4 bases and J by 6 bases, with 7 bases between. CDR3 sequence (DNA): TGTGCCAGCAGCTCTAAGCGCGAGCAGTACTTC. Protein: CASSSKREQYF.

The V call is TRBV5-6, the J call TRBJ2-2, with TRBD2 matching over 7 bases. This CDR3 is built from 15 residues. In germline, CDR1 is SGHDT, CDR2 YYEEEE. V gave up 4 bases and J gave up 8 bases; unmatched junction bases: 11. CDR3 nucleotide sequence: TGTGCCAGCAGCCAGCTTTGGGGAGGGGAAGGGGAGCTGTTTTTT. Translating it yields CASSQLWGGEGELFF. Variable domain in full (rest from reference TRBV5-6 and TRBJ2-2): DAGVTQSPTHLIKTRGQQVTLRCSPKSGHDTVSWYQQALGQGPQFIFQYYEEEERQRGNFPDRFSGHQFPNYSSELNVNALLLGDSALYLCASSQLWGGEGELFFGEGSRLTVL.

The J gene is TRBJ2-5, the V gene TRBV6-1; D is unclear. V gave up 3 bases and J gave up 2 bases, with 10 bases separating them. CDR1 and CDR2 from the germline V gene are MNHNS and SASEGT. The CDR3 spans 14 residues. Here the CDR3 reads CASSELTVQETQYF. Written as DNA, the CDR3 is TGTGCCAGCAGTGAGCTCACAGTTCAAGAGACCCAGTACTTC.

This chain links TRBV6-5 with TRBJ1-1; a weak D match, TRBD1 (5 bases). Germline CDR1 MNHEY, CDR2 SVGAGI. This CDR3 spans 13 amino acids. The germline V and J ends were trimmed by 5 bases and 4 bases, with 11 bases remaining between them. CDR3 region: CASSGAEGTEAFF. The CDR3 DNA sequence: TGTGCCAGCAGTGGGGCCGAGGGCACTGAAGCTTTCTTT.

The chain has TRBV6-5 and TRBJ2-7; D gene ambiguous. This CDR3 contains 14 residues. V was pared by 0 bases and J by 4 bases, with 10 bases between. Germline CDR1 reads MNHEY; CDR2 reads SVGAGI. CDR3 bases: TGTGCCAGCAGTTACTCCTTGGGATCTTACGAGCAGTACTTC. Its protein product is CASSYSLGSYEQYF.

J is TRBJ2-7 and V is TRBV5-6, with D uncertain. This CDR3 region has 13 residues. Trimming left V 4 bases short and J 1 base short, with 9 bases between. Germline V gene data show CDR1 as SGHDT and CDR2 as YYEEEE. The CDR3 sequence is CASSLNPSYEQYF. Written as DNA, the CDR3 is TGTGCCAGCAGCCTGAACCCATCCTACGAGCAGTACTTC.

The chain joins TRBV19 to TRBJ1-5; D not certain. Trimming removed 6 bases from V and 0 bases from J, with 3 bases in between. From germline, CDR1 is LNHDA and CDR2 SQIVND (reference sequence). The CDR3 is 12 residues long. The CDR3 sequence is CASRISNQPQHF. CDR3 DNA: TGTGCCAGTAGGATTAGCAATCAGCCCCAGCATTTT.

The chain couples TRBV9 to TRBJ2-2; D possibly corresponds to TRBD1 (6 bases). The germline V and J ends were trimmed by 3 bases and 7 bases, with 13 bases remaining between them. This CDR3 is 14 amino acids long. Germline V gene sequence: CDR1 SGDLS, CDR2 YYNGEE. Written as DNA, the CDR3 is TGTGCCAGCAGCGAGGGGGTATTGCACGGGGAGCTGTTTTTT. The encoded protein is CASSEGVLHGELFF.